The text below deals with one T cell receptor beta chain. Original processing methods: The authors estimated nucleated cell counts from reference gene primer amplification. Measured with immunoSEQ multiplex PCR; TCRdb has only the in-frame clones, and not every one. That table supplies the V and J calls and clone size; D and trimming were determined from the DNA. The sample consists of 150,000 to 200,000 clones, 75% to 95% of them appearing once. This record comes from a study of blood T cell repertoires in COVID-19. The wider study: COVID-19 samples, acute and convalescent, were from the United States, Italy and Spain.

The germline V gene has CDR1 MDHEN and CDR2 SYDVKM. This CDR3 has 14 amino acids. Trimming removed 1 base at V and 3 bases at J, with 10 bases between. The chain carries TRBV28 and TRBJ2-7; D might be TRBD1 (6 bases). This clonotype originated in a man aged 50-59 years with acute or convalescent COVID-19. Sequenced material: peripheral blood. This chain's CDR3 is CASSLSGGGYEQYF. CDR3 in DNA: TGTGCCAGCAGTTTATCTGGGGGCGGCTACGAGCAGTACTTC.